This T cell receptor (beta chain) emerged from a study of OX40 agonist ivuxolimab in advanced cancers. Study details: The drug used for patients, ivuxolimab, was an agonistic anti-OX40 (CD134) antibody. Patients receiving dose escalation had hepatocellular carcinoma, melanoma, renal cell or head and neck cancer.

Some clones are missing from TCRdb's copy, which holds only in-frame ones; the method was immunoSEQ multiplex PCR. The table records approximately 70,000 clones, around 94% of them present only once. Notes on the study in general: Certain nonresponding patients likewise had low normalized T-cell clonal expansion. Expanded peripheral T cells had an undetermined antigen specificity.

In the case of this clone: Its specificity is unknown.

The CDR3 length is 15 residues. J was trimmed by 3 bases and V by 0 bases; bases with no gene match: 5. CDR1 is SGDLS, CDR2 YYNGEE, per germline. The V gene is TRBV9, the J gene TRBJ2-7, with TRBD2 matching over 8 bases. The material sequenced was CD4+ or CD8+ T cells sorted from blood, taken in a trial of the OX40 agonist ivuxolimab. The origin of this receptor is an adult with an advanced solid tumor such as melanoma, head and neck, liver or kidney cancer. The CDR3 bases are TGTGCCAGCAGCGTAGAAAGCGGGAGAGGCTACGAGCAGTACTTC. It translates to CASSVESGRGYEQYF.